Shown below are 11 T cell receptor beta chains from a single sample sequenced in a study of T cells of healthy individuals. TCRdb used MiXCR to reprocess the 5' RACE reads, holding one entry per CDR3 protein. This table holds about 53,000 distinct CDR3 sequences, roughly 14% found once. The source of these receptors is a human donor in good health.

This clonotype was seen a few times. This rearrangement joins TRBV5-6 to TRBJ2-7; weak D call: TRBD2 (5 bases). Germline CDR1 SGHDT, CDR2 YYEEEE. CDR3 size: 14 residues. Trimming took 4 bases from V and 3 from J, leaving 14 bases between them. The CDR3 nucleotides read TGTGCCAGCAGCGACACTGGACTGTACTACGAGCAGTACTTC. It yields the protein CASSDTGLYYEQYF.

This clonotype was recorded many times. The rearrangement uses TRBV10-3 and TRBJ1-1; the D gene is possibly TRBD1 (5 bases). There are 14 residues in the CDR3. Trimming removed 6 bases from V and 1 base from J, with 12 bases in between. The germline CDR1 and CDR2 sequences are ENHRY and SYGVKD. The CDR3, as DNA: TGTGCCATCAGCCCTACGACAGAGAACACTGAAGCTTTCTTT. Its translation: CAISPTTENTEAFF.

This clonotype was picked up one time. The chain recombines TRBV20-1 with TRBJ2-1; the match to TRBD2 covers 8 bases. J gave up 4 bases and V 3 bases, and 8 bases lay outside the gene matches. In germline, CDR1 is DFQATT, CDR2 SNEGSKA (reference sequence). The CDR3 is 15 amino acids. The CDR3 bases are TGCAGTGCTAGCACCCGGGGCGGGGGGTACAATGAGCAGTTCTTC. Translated, it gives CSASTRGGGYNEQFF.

The J gene is TRBJ2-7, the V gene TRBV7-2; possibly TRBD1 for D (6 bases). V gave up 2 bases and J gave up 4 bases, with 15 bases separating them. Germline values: CDR1 SGHTA, CDR2 FQGNSA. The CDR3 has 15 amino acids. CDR3 sequence (DNA): TGTGCCAGCAGCTTAAGGGATGGCAGGGGTTACGAGCAGTACTTC. Translation: CASSLRDGRGYEQYF.

This clonotype was counted only a few times. The DNA of the CDR3 is TGTGCCACCTTAAGCGGCAAGACCCAGTACTTC. This translates into CATLSGKTQYF. The chain joins TRBV28 to TRBJ2-5; a weak D match, TRBD2 (5 bases). The V end was cut by 10 bases, the J end by 6 bases, with 12 bases between. Germline V gene data show CDR1 as MDHEN and CDR2 as SYDVKM. The CDR3 is 11 amino acids.

This clonotype occurred many times. The rearrangement joins TRBV29-1 to TRBJ2-3; 9 nucleotides agree with TRBD1. The CDR3 spans 14 residues. Germline values: CDR1 SQVTM, CDR2 ANQGSEA. The J segment lost 4 bases and the V segment lost 6 bases, leaving 8 bases of the junction unmatched. The DNA of the CDR3 is TGCAGCGTGATACCGGGACAGGGCCCAGATACGCAGTATTTT. Its translation is CSVIPGQGPDTQYF.

V gene TRBV10-1 combines with J gene TRBJ2-1; TRBD2 matches 7 bases. With V trimmed by 3 bases and J by 8 bases, 19 bases remained unmatched. Per germline, CDR1 WNHNN and CDR2 SYGVQD (reference sequence). The CDR3 extends over 18 amino acids. For the CDR3, the DNA is TGCGCCAGCAGTGATCCCGCGTGGGGGGGTCAGAGTCCCCATGAGCAGTTCTTC. This sequence encodes CASSDPAWGGQSPHEQFF.

The genes are TRBV10-3 and TRBJ1-1, with 7 bases that match TRBD1. The trim removed 3 bases at V and 1 base at J, leaving 5 bases unmatched. The CDR3 is 15 amino acids. Germline V CDR1 and CDR2: ENHRY, SYGVKD. The CDR3 here is CAISDPGQRNTEAFF. In DNA form, the CDR3 reads TGTGCCATCAGTGATCCGGGACAGAGGAACACTGAAGCTTTCTTT.

CDR3 in amino acids: CASSKQRGYTF. The CDR3 region has the DNA TGTGCCAGCAGTAAACAGCGGGGCTACACCTTC. The rearrangement links TRBV25-1 to TRBJ1-2; the D is unclear. Germline V gives CDR1 MGHDK, CDR2 SYGVNS. This CDR3 contains 11 residues. V dropped 5 bases and J dropped 8 bases, with 9 bases sitting between them.

There are many counts of this clonotype. The chain is built from TRBV12-3 or TRBV12-4 and TRBJ2-2; D remains unclear. V was cut by 8 bases and J by 4 bases, with 11 bases left in between. This CDR3 spans 13 amino acids. CDR3 in DNA: TGTGCCAGCGGGCCCCGAGCCACCGGGGAGCTGTTTTTT. Residues: CASGPRATGELFF.

This clonotype was counted ten times or more. V gene TRBV20-1 combines with J gene TRBJ2-3; 12 bases match TRBD2. Germline V CDR1 and CDR2: DFQATT, SNEGSKA (reference sequence). V gave up 5 bases and J gave up 4 bases; unmatched junction bases: 1. The CDR3 is 13 amino acids. The CDR3 DNA is TGCAGTGCTCTAGCGGGGGGGCCAGATACGCAGTATTTT. The encoded protein is CSALAGGPDTQYF.